A single sample gave rise to the 3 T cell receptor beta chains below, sequenced in a study of blood T cells in healthy people across ages. A J-beta primer mix and a sample-barcoded 5' primer were used in a second PCR of roughly 6 to 12 cycles. TCRdb processed the 5' RACE reads anew with MiXCR; each CDR3 protein has one entry. The sample consists of approximately 780,000 distinct CDR3 sequences, around a quarter of them appearing once. The sample was also linked to a second study, of T cells of mothers and their children.

The sequenced sample consisted of blood. The receptors here all came from a boy aged 10-17 years in good health.

The CDR3: CASSWGTSGRGLSYEQYF. Written as DNA, the CDR3 is TGTGCCAGCAGCTGGGGGACTAGCGGGAGGGGTCTCTCCTACGAGCAGTACTTC. The chain carries TRBV7-2 and TRBJ2-7; TRBD2 agrees at 16 bases. The germline V gene encodes CDR1 SGHTA and CDR2 FQGNSA. This CDR3 comprises 18 residues. The V and J ends lost 4 bases and 0 bases, in that order; junction bases with no gene match: 6.

This chain joins TRBV6-5 and TRBJ2-2; 7 bases are shared with TRBD2. CDR3 length: 18 residues. Germline CDR1 is MNHEY and CDR2 is SVGAGI. V shed 0 bases and J 3 bases; nucleotides not matched to a gene: 10. CDR3 sequence: CASSYSGRESLDTGELFF. The CDR3 bases are TGTGCCAGCAGTTACTCGGGGCGGGAGAGTCTGGACACCGGGGAGCTGTTTTTT.

The chain is built from TRBV5-1 and TRBJ2-5; D unclear. The assigned J gene may be wrong: the sequence end matches TRBJ2-1 better. Germline V lookup: CDR1 SGHRS, CDR2 YFSETQ. The CDR3 has 18 amino acids. CDR3 DNA sequence: TGCGCCAGCAGCTTTCCTAAAGACCCCAGTGTTAGCTACAATGAGCAGTTCTTC. Translated: CASSFPKDPSVSYNEQFF.